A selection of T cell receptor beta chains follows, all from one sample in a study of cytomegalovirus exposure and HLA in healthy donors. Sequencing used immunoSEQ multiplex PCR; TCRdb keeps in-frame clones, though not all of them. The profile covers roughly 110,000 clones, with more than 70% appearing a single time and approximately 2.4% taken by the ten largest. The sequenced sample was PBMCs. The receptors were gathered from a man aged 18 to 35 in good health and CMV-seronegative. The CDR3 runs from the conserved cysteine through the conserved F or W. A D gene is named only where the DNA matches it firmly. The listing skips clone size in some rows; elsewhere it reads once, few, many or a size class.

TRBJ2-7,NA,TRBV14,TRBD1,CASSPRTGSYEQYF,TGTGCCAGCAGCCCAAGGACAGGCTCCTACGAGCAGTACTTC
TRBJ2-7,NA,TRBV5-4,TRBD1,CASSYDRGNYGQYF,TGTGCCAGCAGCTACGACAGGGGCAACTACGGGCAGTACTTC
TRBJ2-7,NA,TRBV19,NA,CASSKTGAAYEQYF,TGTGCCAGTAGTAAGACAGGAGCAGCCTACGAGCAGTACTTC
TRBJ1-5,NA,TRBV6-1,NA,CASSGAGVSSQPQHF,TGTGCCAGCAGTGGTGCAGGGGTATCTTCTCAGCCCCAGCATTTT
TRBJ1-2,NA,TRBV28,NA,CASSPGLRAYGYTF,TGTGCCAGCAGTCCGGGACTCCGGGCCTATGGCTACACCTTC
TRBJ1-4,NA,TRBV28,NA,CASTTVSGSGEKLFF,TGTGCCAGCACCACGGTGTCGGGATCGGGTGAAAAACTGTTTTTT
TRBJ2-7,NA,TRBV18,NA,CASSPGALGSYEQYF,TGTGCCAGCTCCCCGGGTGCGTTGGGCTCCTACGAGCAGTACTTC
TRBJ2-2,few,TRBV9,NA,CASSVALSGELFF,TGTGCCAGCAGCGTAGCCTTGTCCGGGGAGCTGTTTTTT
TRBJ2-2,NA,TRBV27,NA,CASGVRDTTGELFF,TGTGCCAGCGGAGTCCGGGACACCACCGGGGAGCTGTTTTTT
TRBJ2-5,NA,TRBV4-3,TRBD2,CASSQALAGIQETQYF,TGCGCCAGCAGCCAAGCCCTAGCGGGGATCCAAGAGACCCAGTACTTC
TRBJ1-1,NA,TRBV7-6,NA,CASSLGQRNTEAFF,TGTGCCAGCAGCCTCGGACAGCGTAACACTGAAGCTTTCTTT
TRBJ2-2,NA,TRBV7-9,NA,CASSYQETWLGELFF,TGTGCCAGCAGCTACCAAGAGACTTGGTTGGGGGAGCTGTTTTTT
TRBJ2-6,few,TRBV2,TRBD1,CASSVGNRGPSSGANVLTF,TGTGCCAGCAGTGTTGGGAACAGGGGGCCATCCTCTGGGGCCAACGTCCTGACTTTC
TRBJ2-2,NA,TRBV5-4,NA,CASSLSTGIVSTGELFF,TGTGCCAGCAGCTTGTCGACAGGAATCGTTTCCACCGGGGAGCTGTTTTTT
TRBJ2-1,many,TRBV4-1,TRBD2,CASSQSIGTRGEQFF,TGCGCCAGCAGCCAATCTATCGGGACTAGGGGTGAGCAGTTCTTC
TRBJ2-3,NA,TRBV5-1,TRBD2,CASSLELAGTDTQYF,TGCGCCAGCAGCTTGGAGCTAGCGGGCACAGATACGCAGTATTTT
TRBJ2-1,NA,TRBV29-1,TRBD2,CSVGAAGGSYNEQFF,TGCAGCGTGGGGGCGGCGGGGGGTTCCTACAATGAGCAGTTCTTC
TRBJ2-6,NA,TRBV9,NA,CASSVGASGANVLTF,TGTGCCAGCAGCGTGGGAGCCTCTGGGGCCAACGTCCTGACTTTC
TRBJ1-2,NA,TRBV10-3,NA,CAISESREYGYTF,TGTGCCATCAGTGAGTCCCGGGAGTACGGCTACACCTTC
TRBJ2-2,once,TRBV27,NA,CASSFLQVGGELFF,TGTGCCAGCAGTTTCCTACAGGTTGGCGGGGAGCTGTTTTTT
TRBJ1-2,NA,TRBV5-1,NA,CASSLVAGSVHGYTF,TGCGCCAGCAGCTTGGTTGCGGGGAGTGTCCATGGCTACACCTTC
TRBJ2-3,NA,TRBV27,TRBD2,CASSPPIAGVGTDTQYF,TGTGCCAGCAGTCCCCCTATAGCGGGGGTGGGCACAGATACGCAGTATTTT
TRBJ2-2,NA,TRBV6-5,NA,CASSSSPTGELFF,TGTGCCAGCAGTTCTTCCCCGACCGGGGAGCTGTTTTTT
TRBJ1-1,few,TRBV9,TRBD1,CASTSGHRGTEAFF,TGTGCCAGCACCTCCGGACACAGGGGCACTGAAGCTTTCTTT
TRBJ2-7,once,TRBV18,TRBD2,CASSPGIRGTSGGYEQYF,TGTGCCAGCTCACCCGGAATACGTGGGACTAGCGGGGGCTACGAGCAGTACTTC
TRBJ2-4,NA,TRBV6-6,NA,CASKRRGMGAKNIQYF,TGTGCCAGCAAAAGAAGGGGTATGGGTGCCAAAAACATTCAGTACTTC
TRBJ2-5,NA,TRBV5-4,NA,CASSLGLALVGETQYF,TGTGCCAGCAGCCTGGGGCTAGCTTTGGTGGGTGAGACCCAGTACTTC
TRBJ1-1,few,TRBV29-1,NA,CSVGNAGTEAFF,TGCAGCGTTGGTAACGCAGGCACTGAAGCTTTCTTT
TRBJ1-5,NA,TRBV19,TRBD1,CASKSGDRGNQPQHF,TGTGCCAGTAAATCCGGGGACAGGGGAAATCAGCCCCAGCATTTT
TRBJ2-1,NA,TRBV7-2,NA,CASSLGQFNEQFF,TGTGCCAGCAGCTTAGGACAGTTCAATGAGCAGTTCTTC
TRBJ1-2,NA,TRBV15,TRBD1,CATSTDRVYGYTF,TGTGCCACCAGCACGGACAGGGTCTATGGCTACACCTTC
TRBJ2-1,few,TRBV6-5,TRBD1,CASSYTRGNEQFF,TGTGCCAGCAGTTACACCAGGGGGAATGAGCAGTTCTTC
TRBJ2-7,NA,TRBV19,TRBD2,CASSTRHTSGGLRSYEQYF,TGTGCCAGTAGTACCCGACACACTAGCGGGGGGCTTCGTTCCTACGAGCAGTACTTC
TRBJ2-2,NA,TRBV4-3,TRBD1,CASSQNDRARTGELFF,TGCGCCAGCAGCCAAAACGACAGGGCGCGCACCGGGGAGCTGTTTTTT
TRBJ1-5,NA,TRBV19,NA,CASTPPDRRNQPQHF,TGTGCCAGCACCCCACCCGACAGGAGGAATCAGCCCCAGCATTTT
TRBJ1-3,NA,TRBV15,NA,CATSRDPRSSGNTIYF,TGTGCCACCAGCAGAGATCCTCGCAGCTCTGGAAACACCATATATTTT
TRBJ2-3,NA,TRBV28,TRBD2,CASSIPGTSGGTDTQYF,TGTGCCAGCAGTATCCCCGGGACTAGCGGGGGCACAGATACGCAGTATTTT
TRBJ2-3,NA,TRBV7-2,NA,CASSPFGRGVTDTQYF,TGTGCCAGCAGCCCTTTCGGAAGGGGCGTCACAGATACGCAGTATTTT
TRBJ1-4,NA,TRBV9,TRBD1,CASSVTGIVADGREKLFF,TGTGCCAGCAGCGTGACAGGGATCGTAGCGGATGGTCGGGAAAAACTGTTTTTT
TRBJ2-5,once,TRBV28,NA,CASVGTRGTQYF,TGTGCCAGCGTCGGGACAAGGGGGACCCAGTACTTC
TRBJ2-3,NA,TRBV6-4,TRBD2,CASSEGLAGTDTQYF,TGTGCCAGCAGTGAGGGACTAGCGGGCACAGATACGCAGTATTTT
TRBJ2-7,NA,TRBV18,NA,CASSLRVQTYEQYF,TGTGCCAGCTCACTCCGGGTCCAGACCTACGAGCAGTACTTC
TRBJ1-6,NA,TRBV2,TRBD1,CASSTDRVRSPLHF,TGTGCCAGCAGTACTGACAGGGTTCGGTCACCCCTCCACTTT
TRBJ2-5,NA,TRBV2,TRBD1,CASSPDRDGTQYF,TGTGCCAGCAGTCCAGACAGGGATGGGACCCAGTACTTC